These 15 T cell receptor beta chains were all obtained from the same sample, sequenced in a study of beta chain features in type 1 diabetes. Sequenced material consisted of expressed TCRB transcripts (all of the isolated RNA was reverse transcribed). The assay was immunoSEQ multiplex PCR, and TCRdb's table has in-frame clones only and misses some. The sample holds about 180,000 clones, around 13% seen once. The sequencing input was central memory CD4+ T cells from blood. The receptors come from a woman younger than 30 in good health.

In this sample, this clone turned up a few times. The chain couples TRBV19 to TRBJ1-1, with TRBD1 matching over 8 bases. CDR1 is LNHDA, CDR2 SQIVND, per germline (reference sequence). The J segment lost 3 bases and the V segment lost 3 bases, leaving 6 bases of the junction unmatched. CDR3 size: 15 residues. CDR3 nucleotide sequence: TGTGCCAGTAGTATCCGTCCGACAGGGGACACTGAAGCTTTCTTT. This codes for CASSIRPTGDTEAFF.

This clone has more than one count but fewer than ten. This sequence joins TRBV2 and TRBJ2-3; weak D call: TRBD2 (6 bases). Germline V gene data show CDR1 as SNHLY and CDR2 as FYNNEI. The ends were cut back, 5 bases at V and 5 bases at J, with 11 bases in the middle. The CDR3 has 13 residues. The CDR3 nucleotides read TGTGCCAGCAGTCGGGAGTGGGTAGATACGCAGTATTTT. Translation gives CASSREWVDTQYF.

This clone was detected only a few times. J is TRBJ1-1 and V is TRBV29-1; a possible D gene is TRBD1 (5 bases). Germline-derived CDR1 and CDR2 are SQVTM and ANQGSEA. V shed 4 bases and J shed 1 base, with 7 bases lying between them. The CDR3 has 12 residues. CDR3 residues: CSVGQTNTEAFF. DNA of the CDR3: TGCAGCGTTGGACAGACGAACACTGAAGCTTTCTTT. Supplemented by reference TRBV29-1 and TRBJ1-1, the full variable domain reads SAVISQKPSRDICQRGTSLTIQCQVDSQVTMMFWYRQQPGQSLTLIATANQGSEATYESGFVIDKFPISRPNLTFSTLTVSNMSPEDSSIYLCSVGQTNTEAFFGQGTRLTVV.

The chain carries TRBV19 and TRBJ2-1; TRBD2 agrees at 8 bases. The CDR3 runs to 16 residues. V lost 5 bases, J lost 0 bases, and 6 bases stayed unmatched. CDR1 and CDR2 from the germline V gene are LNHDA and SQIVND (reference sequence). This CDR3 is CASSLRTSHSYNEQFF. CDR3 DNA: TGTGCCAGTAGTCTCCGGACTAGCCACTCCTACAATGAGCAGTTCTTC. Full variable domain (missing parts from reference TRBV19 and TRBJ2-1): DGGITQSPKYLFRKEGQNVTLSCEQNLNHDAMYWYRQDPGQGLRLIYYSQIVNDFQKGDIAEGYSVSREKKESFPLTVTSAQKNPTAFYLCASSLRTSHSYNEQFFGPGTRLTVL.

This clone was recorded a few times. The V and J genes are TRBV14 and TRBJ1-2; the D is unclear. The germline gives CDR1 SGHDN, CDR2 FVKESK. The V gene lost 1 base and the J gene lost 8 bases, with 11 bases spanning the gap. CDR3 size: 13 residues. CDR3 in DNA: TGTGCCAGCAGCCAAGTACAGATGACAGGCTACACCTTC. It is translated as CASSQVQMTGYTF.

In regard to this clone: Other DNA sequences in this sample translate to the same CDR3. This chain connects TRBV11-3 to TRBJ1-1; maybe TRBD1 (5 bases). Deletions cut 5 bases from V and 1 base from J, with 8 bases between. Germline V CDR1 and CDR2: SGHNT, YENEEA. The CDR3 spans 13 residues. CDR3 protein: CASSRDRNTEAFF. For the CDR3, the DNA is TGTGCCAGCAGCCGTGACAGGAACACTGAAGCTTTCTTT.

This clone was seen a handful of times. The V and J genes are TRBV29-1 and TRBJ2-1; a weak D match, TRBD2 (5 bases). Germline CDR1 is SQVTM and CDR2 is ANQGSEA. Trimming cost V 7 bases and J 0 bases, with 10 bases left between them. The CDR3 consists of 13 residues. The DNA of the CDR3 is TGCAGCGCCACGGGAAGCTCCTACAATGAGCAGTTCTTC. It is translated as CSATGSSYNEQFF.

The chain employs TRBV9 and TRBJ2-7; TRBD1 aligns across 8 bases. This CDR3 spans 15 amino acids. Germline CDR1 reads SGDLS; CDR2 reads YYNGEE. The V gene end was trimmed by 0 bases and the J gene end by 5 bases; junction bases not matched to a gene: 7. The CDR3 spells CASSVALQGGNEQYF. The CDR3, as DNA: TGTGCCAGCAGCGTAGCTCTACAGGGGGGAAACGAGCAGTACTTC.

This clone was detected a few times. The chain uses TRBV25-1 and TRBJ2-1; 13 positions match TRBD2. Germline V gives CDR1 MGHDK, CDR2 SYGVNS. The CDR3 is 15 amino acids. Trimming cost V 0 bases and J 8 bases; bases outside gene matches: 1. CDR3: CASSEYTSGRDEQFF. The CDR3 DNA reads TGTGCCAGCAGTGAATATACTAGCGGGAGGGATGAGCAGTTCTTC.

The genes are TRBV6-5 and TRBJ2-3, with 8 bases aligning to TRBD1. Trimming removed 10 bases from V and 3 bases from J; junction bases left unmatched: 6. Germline-derived CDR1 and CDR2 are MNHEY and SVGAGI. The CDR3 length is 13 residues. The CDR3 loop is CATRTGLTDTQYF. The CDR3 DNA sequence: TGTGCCACCCGGACAGGGCTGACAGATACGCAGTATTTT.

This clone occurred a few times. The chain combines TRBV10-3 with TRBJ2-3; D uncertain. With 2 bases removed from V and 3 bases from J, the gap between germline ends came to 6 bases. The CDR3 totals 13 residues. Germline V CDR1 and CDR2: ENHRY, SYGVKD. The CDR3, as DNA: TGTGCCATCAGTGAGGCCGGTACAGATACGCAGTATTTT. This sequence encodes CAISEAGTDTQYF.

The sample holds a few counts of this clone. The genes are TRBV2 and TRBJ2-5; 8 nucleotides match TRBD2. The CDR3 is 15 amino acids. Germline V gene lookup returns CDR1 SNHLY and CDR2 FYNNEI. Trimming removed 6 bases from V and 2 bases from J; junction bases left unmatched: 8. Here the CDR3 DNA reads TGTGCCAGCAGAGTCTTCCCTAGCGGGCAAGAGACCCAGTACTTC. This sequence encodes CASRVFPSGQETQYF.

Here the CDR3 DNA reads TGTGCCAGCGGGACAGGGTGGGAAAAACTGTTTTTT. The encoded protein is CASGTGWEKLFF. The gene calls are TRBV28 and TRBJ1-4, with 9 bases matching TRBD1. After removal of 8 bases from V and 8 bases from J, the junction contained 3 bases not matched to a gene. The CDR3 has 12 residues. The germline V gene encodes CDR1 MDHEN and CDR2 SYDVKM.

The genes are TRBV6-5 and TRBJ1-1, with D possibly being TRBD1 (5 bases). The CDR3 runs 10 residues. Per germline, CDR1 MNHEY and CDR2 SVGAGI. Trimming left V 11 bases short and J 10 bases short, with 14 bases between. CDR3 nucleotide sequence: TGTGCCGGTGGGGGGGAGGGAGCTTTCTTT. This gives the protein CAGGGEGAFF.

V is TRBV9 and J is TRBJ2-1, with 9 bases matching TRBD2. The germline gives CDR1 SGDLS, CDR2 YYNGEE. V lost 2 bases, J lost 5 bases, and 2 bases stayed unmatched. CDR3 length equals 14 residues. The CDR3 loop reads CASSVLAGNNEQFF. CDR3 DNA sequence: TGTGCCAGCAGCGTTCTAGCGGGAAACAATGAGCAGTTCTTC.